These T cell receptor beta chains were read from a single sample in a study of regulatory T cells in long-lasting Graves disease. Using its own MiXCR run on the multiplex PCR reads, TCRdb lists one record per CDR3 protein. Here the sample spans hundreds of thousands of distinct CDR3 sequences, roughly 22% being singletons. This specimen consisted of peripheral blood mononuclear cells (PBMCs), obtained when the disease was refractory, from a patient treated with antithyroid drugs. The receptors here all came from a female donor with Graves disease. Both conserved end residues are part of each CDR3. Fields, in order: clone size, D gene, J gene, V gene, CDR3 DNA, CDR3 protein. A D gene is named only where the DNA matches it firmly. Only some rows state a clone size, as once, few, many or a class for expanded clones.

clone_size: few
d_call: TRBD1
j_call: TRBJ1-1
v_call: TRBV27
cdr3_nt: TGTGCCAGCAGTTCCGGGACAGGGTATACTTTCTTT
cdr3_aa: CASSSGTGYTFF

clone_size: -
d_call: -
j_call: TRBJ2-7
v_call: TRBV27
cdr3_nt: TGTGCCAGCAGGAGACAGGTTACAACCCGGGTTGGCGAGCAGTACTTC
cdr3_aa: CASRRQVTTRVGEQYF

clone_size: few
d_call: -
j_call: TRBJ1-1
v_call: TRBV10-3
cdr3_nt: TGTGCCATCAGGGCGTACGGGGAAGCTGAAGCTTTCTTT
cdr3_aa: CAIRAYGEAEAFF

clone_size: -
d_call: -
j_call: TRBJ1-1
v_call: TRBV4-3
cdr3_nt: TGCGCCAGCAGCCAGGGGAGGGAGGATGAAGCTTTCTTT
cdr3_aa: CASSQGREDEAFF

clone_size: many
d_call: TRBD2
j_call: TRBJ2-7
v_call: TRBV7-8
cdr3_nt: TGTGCCAGCAGCTGGGTGGGGGGACTAGCGGGAATTTACGAGCAGTACTTC
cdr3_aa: CASSWVGGLAGIYEQYF

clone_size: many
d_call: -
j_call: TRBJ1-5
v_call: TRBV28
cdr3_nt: TGTGCCAGCAGTTTATTGGTTGACAATCAGCCCCAGCATTTT
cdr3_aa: CASSLLVDNQPQHF

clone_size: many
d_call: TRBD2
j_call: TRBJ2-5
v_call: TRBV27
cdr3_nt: TGTGCCAGCAGACGACTAGCGGGAGAGCAAGAGACCCAGTACTTC
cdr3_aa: CASRRLAGEQETQYF

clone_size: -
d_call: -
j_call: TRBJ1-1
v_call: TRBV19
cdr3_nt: TGTGCCAGTAGTATACCGACCTGGAACACTGAAGCTTTCTTT
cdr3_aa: CASSIPTWNTEAFF

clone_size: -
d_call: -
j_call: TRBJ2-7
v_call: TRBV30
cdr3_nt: TGTGCCTGGGGCGGCCTAACCGCCTACGAGCAGTACTTC
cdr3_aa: CAWGGLTAYEQYF

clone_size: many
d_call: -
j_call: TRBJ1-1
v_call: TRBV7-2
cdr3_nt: TGTGCCAGCAGCTCCCGGCGGAACACTGAAGCTTTCTTT
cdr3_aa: CASSSRRNTEAFF

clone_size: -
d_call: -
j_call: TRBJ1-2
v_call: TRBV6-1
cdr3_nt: TGTGCCAGCACCCCCCCAGGGGAGACTGGCTACACCTTC
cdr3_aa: CASTPPGETGYTF

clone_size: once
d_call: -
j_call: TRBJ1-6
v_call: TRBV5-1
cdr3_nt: TGCGCCAGGACTAATTCACCCCTCCACTTT
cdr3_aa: CARTNSPLHF

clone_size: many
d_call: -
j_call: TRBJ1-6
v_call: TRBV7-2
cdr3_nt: TGTGCCAGCAGCTTAGCCCAGGCCCGTCTTGGTTCACCCCTCCACTTT
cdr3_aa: CASSLAQARLGSPLHF

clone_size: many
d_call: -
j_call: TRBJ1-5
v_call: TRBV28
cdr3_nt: TGTGCCAGCAAGAGGACACCTAATCAGCCCCAGCATTTT
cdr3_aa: CASKRTPNQPQHF

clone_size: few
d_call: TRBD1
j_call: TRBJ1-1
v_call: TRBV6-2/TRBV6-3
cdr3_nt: TGTGCCAGCAGTTACTCCCGGACAGGGCGAACTGAAGCTTTCTTT
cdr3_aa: CASSYSRTGRTEAFF

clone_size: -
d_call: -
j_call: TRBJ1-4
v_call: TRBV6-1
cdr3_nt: TGTGCCAGCACCGGGCAGCGGGAAAAACTGTTTTTT
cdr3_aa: CASTGQREKLFF

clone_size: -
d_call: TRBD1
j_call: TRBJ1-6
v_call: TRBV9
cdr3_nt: TGTGCCAGCAGCACCCAGGGGGCGTCTAATTCACCCCTCCACTTT
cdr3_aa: CASSTQGASNSPLHF

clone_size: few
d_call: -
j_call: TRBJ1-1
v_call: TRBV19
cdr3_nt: TGTGCCACTAGATACGGCACTGAAGCTTTCTTT
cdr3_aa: CATRYGTEAFF

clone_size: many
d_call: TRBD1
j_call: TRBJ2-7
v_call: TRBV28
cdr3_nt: TGTGCCATCGAGGACAGGGGACGGGACGAGCAGTACTTC
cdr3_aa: CAIEDRGRDEQYF

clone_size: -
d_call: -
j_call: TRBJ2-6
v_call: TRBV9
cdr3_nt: TGTGCCAGCAGCGTAGGGGGGCTTGGGGCCAACGTCCTGACTTTC
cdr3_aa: CASSVGGLGANVLTF

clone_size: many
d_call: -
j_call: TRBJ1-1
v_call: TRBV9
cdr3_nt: TGTGCCAGCAGCGTAACGGGGGGCGAGGGTATGAACACTGAAGCTTTCTTT
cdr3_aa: CASSVTGGEGMNTEAFF

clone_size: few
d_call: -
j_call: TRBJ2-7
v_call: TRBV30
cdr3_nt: TGTGCCTGGAGTGTATTTACGAGGGACGAGCAGTACTTC
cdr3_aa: CAWSVFTRDEQYF

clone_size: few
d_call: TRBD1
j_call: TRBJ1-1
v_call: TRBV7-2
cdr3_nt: TGTGCCAGCAGCTTAAGTCAGGGGGGCCCGAACACTGAAGCTTTCTTT
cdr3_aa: CASSLSQGGPNTEAFF